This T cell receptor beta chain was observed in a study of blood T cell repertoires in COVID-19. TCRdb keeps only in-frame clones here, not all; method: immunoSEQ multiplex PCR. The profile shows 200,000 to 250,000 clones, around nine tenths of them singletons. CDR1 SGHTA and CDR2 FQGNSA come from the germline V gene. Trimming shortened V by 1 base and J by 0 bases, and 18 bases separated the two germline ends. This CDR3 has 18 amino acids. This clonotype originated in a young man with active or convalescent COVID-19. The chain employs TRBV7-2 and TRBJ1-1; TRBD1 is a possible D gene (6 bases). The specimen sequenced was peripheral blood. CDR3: CASSLVGGGAAMNTEAFF. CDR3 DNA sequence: TGTGCCAGCAGCTTAGTAGGAGGGGGGGCGGCTATGAACACTGAAGCTTTCTTT. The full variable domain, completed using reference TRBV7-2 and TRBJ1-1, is GAGVSQSPSNKVTEKGKDVELRCDPISGHTALYWYRQSLGQGLEFLIYFQGNSAPDKSGLPSDRFSAERTGGSVSTLTIQRTQQEDSAVYLCASSLVGGGAAMNTEAFFGQGTRLTVV.